The present TCR beta chain was sequenced within a study of PD-1 blockade in classical Hodgkin lymphoma. Sequenced by immunoSEQ multiplex PCR; TCRdb stores in-frame clones only, minus some. The sample includes about 97,000 clones, 75% to 90% seen only once; the top ten take 10% to 15%. Brentuximab vedotin exposure varied among the patients, all of whom had relapsed after autologous stem cell transplantation. This receptor was obtained from a human donor with classical Hodgkin lymphoma. The sample here was peripheral blood mononuclear cells (PBMCs), taken at baseline.

The CDR3 sequence is CASSVGPSGMKIYNEQFF. The CDR3 DNA reads as TGTGCCAGCAGCGTAGGCCCTAGCGGGATGAAAATATACAATGAGCAGTTCTTC. The V call is TRBV9, the J call TRBJ2-1; 9 nucleotides line up with TRBD2. The CDR3 has 18 residues. Per germline, CDR1 SGDLS and CDR2 YYNGEE. Trimming at V came to 0 bases and at J to 4 bases, leaving 11 bases not matched to a gene.